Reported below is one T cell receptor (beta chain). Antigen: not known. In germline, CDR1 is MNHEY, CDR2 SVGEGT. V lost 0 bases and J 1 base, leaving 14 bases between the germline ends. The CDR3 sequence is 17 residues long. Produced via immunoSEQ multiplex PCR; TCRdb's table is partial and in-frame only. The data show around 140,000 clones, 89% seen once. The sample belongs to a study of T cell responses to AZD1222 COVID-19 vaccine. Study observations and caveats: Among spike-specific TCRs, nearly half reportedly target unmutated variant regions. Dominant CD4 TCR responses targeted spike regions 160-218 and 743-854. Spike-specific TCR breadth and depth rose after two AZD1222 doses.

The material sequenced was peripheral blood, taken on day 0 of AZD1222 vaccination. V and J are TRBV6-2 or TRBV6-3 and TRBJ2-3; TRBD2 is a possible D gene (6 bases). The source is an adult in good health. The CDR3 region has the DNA TGTGCCAGCAGTTACTCTCGTGGCGGGATTCGCACAGATACGCAGTATTTT. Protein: CASSYSRGGIRTDTQYF.